This T cell receptor (beta chain) originates from a study of blood T cell repertoires in COVID-19. Per the germline V gene, CDR1 is SGHDN and CDR2 is FVKESK. Trimming took 1 base from V and 4 from J; bases not matched to a gene: 2. CDR3 size: 15 residues. Under the authors' procedure: For nucleated cells, counts were estimated from reference gene primer amplification. Method: immunoSEQ multiplex PCR; TCRdb's copy keeps in-frame clones and lacks some. V and J calls and clone size are those listed in that table; D and trimming were worked out from the DNA. This sample has fewer than 200,000 clones, with roughly nine tenths found just once. The study recruited people aged about 18 to 89 years across approximately 23 US areas. Assignment of participants to cohorts was predicated upon participant-reported clinical history.

The genes are TRBV14 and TRBJ2-5, with TRBD2 matching over 11 bases. Sequencing was done on a sample of PBMCs or T cells enriched from blood (not recorded which). The source is a human donor with acute COVID-19. The donor label of this sample is uncertain. DNA of the CDR3: TGTGCCAGCAGCCAAGCTCTAGCGGGGGGAGAGACCCAGTACTTC. It is translated as CASSQALAGGETQYF.